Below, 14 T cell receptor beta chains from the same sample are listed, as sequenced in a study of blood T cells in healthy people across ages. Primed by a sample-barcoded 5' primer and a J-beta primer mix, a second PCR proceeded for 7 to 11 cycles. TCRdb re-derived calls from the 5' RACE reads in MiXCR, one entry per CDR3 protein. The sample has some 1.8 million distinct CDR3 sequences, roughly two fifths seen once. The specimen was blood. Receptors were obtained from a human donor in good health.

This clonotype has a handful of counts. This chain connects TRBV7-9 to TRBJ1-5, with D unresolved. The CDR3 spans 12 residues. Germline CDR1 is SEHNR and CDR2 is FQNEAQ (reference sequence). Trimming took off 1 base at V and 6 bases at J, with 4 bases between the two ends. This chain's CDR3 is CASSLDIQPQHF. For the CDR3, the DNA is TGTGCCAGCAGCTTAGATATTCAGCCCCAGCATTTT. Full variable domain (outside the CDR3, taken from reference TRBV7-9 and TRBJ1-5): DTGVSQNPRHKITKRGQNVTFRCDPISEHNRLYWYRQTLGQGPEFLTYFQNEAQLEKSRLLSDRFSAERPKGSFSTLEIQRTEQGDSAMYLCASSLDIQPQHFGDGTRLSIL.

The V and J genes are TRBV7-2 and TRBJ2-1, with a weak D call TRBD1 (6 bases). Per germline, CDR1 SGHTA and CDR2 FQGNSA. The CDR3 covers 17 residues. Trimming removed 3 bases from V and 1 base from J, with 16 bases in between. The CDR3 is CTSSFKGGDMSYNEQFF. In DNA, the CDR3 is TGTACCAGCAGCTTCAAGGGTGGGGACATGTCCTACAATGAGCAGTTCTTC. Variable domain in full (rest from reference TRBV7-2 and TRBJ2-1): GAGVSQSPSNKVTEKGKDVELRCDPISGHTALYWYRQSLGQGLEFLIYFQGNSAPDKSGLPSDRFSAERTGGSVSTLTIQRTQQEDSAVYLCTSSFKGGDMSYNEQFFGPGTRLTVL.

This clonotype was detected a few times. The CDR3 spells CSVDRYEGYTF. CDR3 coding DNA: TGCAGCGTTGACCGATACGAAGGCTACACCTTC. The chain recombines TRBV29-1 with TRBJ1-2; D gene ambiguous. The ends were cut back, 3 bases at V and 8 bases at J, with 10 bases in the middle. The CDR3 spans 11 residues. Germline CDR1 SQVTM, CDR2 ANQGSEA.

The CDR3 bases are TGCAGTGCGAGCGGGGCCCCAGGGACCTACGAGCAGTACTTC. Its protein is CSASGAPGTYEQYF. The chain joins TRBV20-1 to TRBJ2-7; 7 nucleotides agree with TRBD2. The CDR3 is 14 amino acids. V was clipped by 6 bases and J by 2 bases; unmatched bases: 10. Germline CDR1 and CDR2: DFQATT and SNEGSKA (reference sequence).

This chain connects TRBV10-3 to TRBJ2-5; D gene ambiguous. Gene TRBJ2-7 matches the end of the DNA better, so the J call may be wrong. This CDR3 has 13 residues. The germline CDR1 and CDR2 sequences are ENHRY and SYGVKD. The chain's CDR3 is CAISQGKDDEQYF. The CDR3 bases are TGTGCCATCAGTCAAGGAAAGGACGACGAGCAGTACTTC.

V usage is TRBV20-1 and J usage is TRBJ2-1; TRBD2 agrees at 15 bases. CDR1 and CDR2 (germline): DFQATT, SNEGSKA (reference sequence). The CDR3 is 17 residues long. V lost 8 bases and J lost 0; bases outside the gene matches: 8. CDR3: CSRGGLAGGSSYNEQFF. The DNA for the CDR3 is TGCAGTAGAGGGGGACTAGCGGGGGGTTCCTCCTACAATGAGCAGTTCTTC.

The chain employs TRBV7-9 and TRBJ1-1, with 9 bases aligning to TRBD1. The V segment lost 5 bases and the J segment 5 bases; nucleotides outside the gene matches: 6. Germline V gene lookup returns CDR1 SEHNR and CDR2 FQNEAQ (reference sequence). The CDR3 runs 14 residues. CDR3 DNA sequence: TGTGCCAGCAGCCGGACAGGGGCGCCGACTGAAGCTTTCTTT. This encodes CASSRTGAPTEAFF.

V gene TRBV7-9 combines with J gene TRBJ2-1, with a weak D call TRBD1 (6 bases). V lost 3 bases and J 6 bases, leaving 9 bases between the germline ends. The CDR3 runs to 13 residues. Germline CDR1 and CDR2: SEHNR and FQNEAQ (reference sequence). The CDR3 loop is CASSFVQGNEQFF. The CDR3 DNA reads TGTGCCAGCAGCTTCGTACAGGGCAATGAGCAGTTCTTC. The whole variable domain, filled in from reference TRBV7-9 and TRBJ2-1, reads DTGVSQNPRHKITKRGQNVTFRCDPISEHNRLYWYRQTLGQGPEFLTYFQNEAQLEKSRLLSDRFSAERPKGSFSTLEIQRTEQGDSAMYLCASSFVQGNEQFFGPGTRLTVL.

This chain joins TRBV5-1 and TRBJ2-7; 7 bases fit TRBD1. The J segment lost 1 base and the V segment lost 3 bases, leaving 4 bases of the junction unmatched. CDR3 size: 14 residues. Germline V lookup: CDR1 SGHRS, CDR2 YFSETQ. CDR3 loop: CASSYQGQSYEQYF. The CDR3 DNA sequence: TGCGCCAGCAGCTACCAGGGACAGTCCTACGAGCAGTACTTC.

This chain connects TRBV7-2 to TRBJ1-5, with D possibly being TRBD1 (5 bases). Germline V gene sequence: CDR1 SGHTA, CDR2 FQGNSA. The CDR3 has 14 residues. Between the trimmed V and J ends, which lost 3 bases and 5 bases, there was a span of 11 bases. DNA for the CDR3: TGTGCCAGCAGCTTGACAGTCCGATATCAGCCCCAGCATTTT. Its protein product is CASSLTVRYQPQHF.

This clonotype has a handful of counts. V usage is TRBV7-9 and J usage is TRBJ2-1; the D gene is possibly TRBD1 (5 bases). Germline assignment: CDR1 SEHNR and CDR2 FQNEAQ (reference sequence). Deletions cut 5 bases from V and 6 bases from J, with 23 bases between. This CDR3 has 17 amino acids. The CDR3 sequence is CASSPKRGRGFINEQFF. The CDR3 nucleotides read TGTGCCAGCAGCCCGAAACGAGGAAGGGGATTCATCAATGAGCAGTTCTTC.

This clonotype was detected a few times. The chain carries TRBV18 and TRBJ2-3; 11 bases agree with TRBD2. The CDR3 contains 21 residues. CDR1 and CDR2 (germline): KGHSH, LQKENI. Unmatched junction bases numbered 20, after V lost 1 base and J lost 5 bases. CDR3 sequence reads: CASSPRELAGDKGEFGDTQYF. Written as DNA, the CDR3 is TGTGCCAGCTCACCACGAGAACTAGCGGGGGATAAAGGAGAATTCGGAGATACGCAGTATTTT.

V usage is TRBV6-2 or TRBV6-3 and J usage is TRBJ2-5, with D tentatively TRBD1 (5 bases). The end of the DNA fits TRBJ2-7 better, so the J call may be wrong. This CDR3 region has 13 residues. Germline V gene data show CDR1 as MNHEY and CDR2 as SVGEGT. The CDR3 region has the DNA TGTGCCAGCAGTTACTCGCGACAGAGCGAGCAGTACTTC. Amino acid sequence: CASSYSRQSEQYF.

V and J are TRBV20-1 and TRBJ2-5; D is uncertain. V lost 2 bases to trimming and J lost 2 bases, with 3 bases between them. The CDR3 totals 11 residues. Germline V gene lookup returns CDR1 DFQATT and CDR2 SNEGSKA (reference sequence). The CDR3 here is CSARNQETQYF. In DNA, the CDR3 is TGCAGTGCTAGAAATCAAGAGACCCAGTACTTC.